This TCR beta chain was sequenced in a study of T-cell reconstitution after alpha-beta-depleted transplantation in children. J gave up 3 bases and V 9 bases, and 11 bases lay outside the gene matches. This CDR3 has 14 amino acids. Germline CDR1 reads SGHTA; CDR2 reads FQGNSA. TCRbeta library preparation incorporated unique molecular identifiers. MiXCR was run by TCRdb on the PCR reads, yielding one entry per CDR3 protein. The repertoire holds 550,000 to 600,000 distinct CDR3 sequences, under 25% seen once, with less than 15% in the top ten. This clonotype was picked up a small number of times. The receptor was derived from a boy in the first two years of life who had a stem cell transplant for acute myeloid leukemia, so the T cells may come from the graft donor. The chain recombines TRBV7-2 with TRBJ2-7; 7 bases are a match to TRBD1. The sequencing used PBMCs, mostly from graft donor cells, collected 360 days after TCRalphabeta/CD19-depleted stem cell transplant. The CDR3, as DNA: TGTGCCAGTAGACCTACAGGGGTGGGCTACGAGCAGTACTTC. Protein sequence: CASRPTGVGYEQYF.